This T cell receptor (beta chain) was documented in a study of blood T cell repertoires in COVID-19. Overall study context: Sample material is recorded as cDNA or gDNA derived from T cells, B-cell-depleted T cells, or PBMCs.

In terms of age and location, participants ranged from roughly 18 to 90 years and lived in about 25 US areas. Participant reports of clinical history set cohort assignment. As processed by the authors: The authors estimated nucleated cell counts from reference gene primer amplification. Here immunoSEQ multiplex PCR was the method, and the copy in TCRdb shows in-frame clones only, minus some. The V and J calls and clone size come from that table; D and trimming were worked out from the DNA. The sample lists over 200,000 clones; less than 90% were seen once. The sample taken for sequencing was PBMCs or T cells enriched from blood (not recorded which). The receptor was derived from a woman between 25 and 40 years old who had been exposed to COVID-19.

CDR3 bases: TGTGCCAGTGGGACAGCCGAGAACACTGAAGCTTTCTTT. Its protein product is CASGTAENTEAFF. The rearrangement joins TRBV9 to TRBJ1-1; 7 bases agree with TRBD1. This CDR3 region has 13 residues. After removal of 8 bases from V and 1 base from J, the junction contained 5 bases not matched to a gene. CDR1 is SGDLS, CDR2 YYNGEE, per germline.